The 7 T cell receptor beta chains in this list originate from one sample, sequenced in a study of T cells in tuberculosis. Clones were read by immunoSEQ multiplex PCR, and TCRdb kept only the in-frame ones, dropping some. Of approximately 57,000 clones in the sample, approximately 85% were seen once. Sorting used thawed, overnight-rested PBMC stained with anti-CD3, a viability dye and GMM-loaded CD1B tetramer. C32 glucose monomycolate from Rhodococcus equi was loaded onto the CD1B tetramers. The sequenced sample was CD1b-GMM tetramer-negative cells sorted from PBMCs. The receptors here all came from an adult woman with latent tuberculosis.

V gene TRBV9 combines with J gene TRBJ2-1; TRBD2 might be the D (5 bases). V gave up 0 bases and J gave up 6 bases, with 10 bases separating them. This CDR3 contains 14 residues. Per the germline V gene, CDR1 is SGDLS and CDR2 is YYNGEE. This CDR3 reads CASSVDPSLNEQFF. DNA for the CDR3: TGTGCCAGCAGCGTAGATCCTAGCCTCAATGAGCAGTTCTTC. The whole variable domain, filled in from reference TRBV9 and TRBJ2-1, reads DSGVTQTPKHLITATGQRVTLRCSPRSGDLSVYWYQQSLDQGLQFLIQYYNGEERAKGNILERFSAQQFPDLHSELNLSSLELGDSALYFCASSVDPSLNEQFFGPGTRLTVL.

The V call is TRBV2, the J call TRBJ1-2; TRBD1 matches at 8 bases. The junction had 7 bases not matched to a gene; V was cut back by 10 bases and J by 6 bases. In germline, CDR1 is SNHLY, CDR2 FYNNEI. CDR3 length: 12 residues. The CDR3 spells CATNRGKDGYTF. The CDR3 DNA reads TGTGCCACCAACAGGGGGAAGGATGGCTACACCTTC.

V usage is TRBV4-1 and J usage is TRBJ2-5; 10 bases agree with TRBD2. Per the germline V gene, CDR1 is MGHRA and CDR2 is YSYEKL. The CDR3 contains 18 residues. Trimming removed 1 base from V and 0 bases from J; junction bases left unmatched: 8. The CDR3 region has the DNA TGCGCCAGCAGCCAAGTCCAACCGGGACTAGCGAACCAAGAGACCCAGTACTTC. As protein: CASSQVQPGLANQETQYF.

V is TRBV6-4 and J is TRBJ2-3, with D possibly being TRBD2 (5 bases). The CDR3 consists of 15 residues. The V end was cut by 0 bases, the J end by 0 bases, with 7 bases between. Germline CDR1 and CDR2: MRHNA and SNTAGT. The CDR3 nucleotides are TGTGCCAGCAGTGACTCGGGCGGGAGCACAGATACGCAGTATTTT. Translated: CASSDSGGSTDTQYF.

The J gene is TRBJ2-3, the V gene TRBV13; 7 bases map to TRBD1. The CDR3 is 17 amino acids. In germline, CDR1 is PRHDT, CDR2 FYEKMQ (reference sequence). With 4 bases clipped from V and 5 bases from J, the junction kept 15 bases outside the gene matches. The CDR3 region has the DNA TGTGCCAGCAGCTATAGCTCAACTGGTCAGGGGGAAGATACGCAGTATTTT. As protein: CASSYSSTGQGEDTQYF.

The chain recombines TRBV27 with TRBJ1-2; 7 bases are a match to TRBD1. Per germline, CDR1 MNHEY and CDR2 SMNVEV (reference sequence). After removal of 9 bases from V and 8 bases from J, the junction contained 15 bases not matched to a gene. This CDR3 spans 14 amino acids. As DNA, the CDR3 is TGTGCCAGTTCTACGACAGGGCTTCATCACGGCTACACCTTC. This encodes CASSTTGLHHGYTF.

This clone has only a few counts. The chain uses TRBV5-1 and TRBJ2-5, with D perhaps matching TRBD2 (5 bases). The CDR3 contains 14 residues. Per the germline V gene, CDR1 is SGHRS and CDR2 is YFSETQ. Trimming stripped 1 base from V and 5 bases from J, with 12 bases between. The CDR3 sequence is CASSLYEGSETQYF. In DNA form, the CDR3 reads TGCGCCAGCAGCTTGTATGAGGGATCGGAGACCCAGTACTTC.